Below, 7 T cell receptor beta chains from the same sample are listed, as sequenced in a study of regulatory T cells in long-lasting Graves disease. For TCR beta, libraries came from iRepertoire HTBI primers and Arm-PCR of CDR3 regions. TCRdb fed the multiplex PCR reads into MiXCR, producing one record per CDR3 protein. Seen here are around 450,000 distinct CDR3 sequences, roughly 21% observed once, and the top ten hold more than 6%. Time point defined: persistent/refractory GD, antithyroid drugs over 5 years with positive TRAb. PBMC-derived RNA was used for the TCR library. Sequences were derived from peripheral blood mononuclear cells (PBMCs), sampled when the disease was refractory, from a patient treated with antithyroid drugs. These receptors came from a female donor with Graves disease.

As concerns this clonotype: A read error may be the cause here, since a much bigger clone is one base away. The chain recombines TRBV28 with TRBJ2-7; D uncertain. The V gene's germline CDR1 is MDHEN and CDR2 SYDVKM. V lost 1 base and J lost 6, with 13 bases in between. There are 14 residues in the CDR3. In DNA form, the CDR3 reads TGTGCCAGCAGTTTATTAAGTCAGGCGTCCGAGCAGTACTTC. This sequence encodes CASSLLSQASEQYF.

The rearrangement links TRBV7-2 to TRBJ1-6; no definite D call. The germline V gene encodes CDR1 SGHTA and CDR2 FQGNSA. This CDR3 is 15 amino acids long. The ends were cut back, 5 bases at V and 7 bases at J, with 15 bases in the middle. The CDR3 nucleotides read TGTGCCAGCAGCGTCTGGACGCCGGGCAATTCACCCCTCCACTTT. This sequence encodes CASSVWTPGNSPLHF.

The sample holds many counts of this clonotype. The J gene is TRBJ2-2, the V gene TRBV28; perhaps TRBD2 as D (6 bases). CDR1 is MDHEN, CDR2 SYDVKM, per germline. This CDR3 has 15 amino acids. V was trimmed by 6 bases and J by 0 bases, leaving 11 bases between them. CDR3 DNA: TGTGCCAGCAGCCGGGAGCAGACGAACACCGGGGAGCTGTTTTTT. It encodes CASSREQTNTGELFF. Together with reference TRBV28 and TRBJ2-2, the CDR3 gives the full variable domain: DVKVTQSSRYLVKRTGEKVFLECVQDMDHENMFWYRQDPGLGLRLIYFSYDVKMKEKGDIPEGYSVSREKKERFSLILESASTNQTSMYLCASSREQTNTGELFFGEGSRLTVL.

This clonotype appeared many times. The chain carries TRBV6-5 and TRBJ2-7, with TRBD2 matching 9 bases. The germline V gene encodes CDR1 MNHEY and CDR2 SVGAGI. The CDR3 has 16 amino acids. The trim removed 4 bases at V and 3 bases at J, leaving 10 bases unmatched. Here the CDR3 reads CASSFRSGGTVYEQYF. In DNA form, the CDR3 reads TGTGCCAGCAGTTTCCGGAGCGGGGGGACCGTCTACGAGCAGTACTTC.

The rearrangement links TRBV19 to TRBJ1-4, with no clear D. This CDR3 spans 14 amino acids. The V end lost 5 bases, the J end lost 2 bases, and 9 bases lay between the germline ends. CDR1 and CDR2 (germline): LNHDA, SQIVND (reference sequence). CDR3 in amino acids: CASSRRSTNEKLFF. CDR3 nucleotides: TGTGCCAGTAGTCGACGGTCTACTAATGAAAAACTGTTTTTT.

V gene TRBV29-1 combines with J gene TRBJ1-1; D may be TRBD1 (6 bases). The V gene lost 4 bases and the J gene lost 4 bases, with 16 bases spanning the gap. Looked up from germline, CDR1 is SQVTM and CDR2 is ANQGSEA. This CDR3 spans 14 amino acids. The CDR3 region is CSVGGLTESTEAFF. DNA of the CDR3: TGCAGCGTTGGGGGGCTGACAGAGTCCACTGAAGCTTTCTTT.

V is TRBV19 and J is TRBJ2-3; D may match TRBD1 or TRBD2 (5 bases each). From germline, CDR1 is LNHDA and CDR2 SQIVND (reference sequence). The V end lost 0 bases, the J end lost 2 bases, and 12 bases lay between the germline ends. The CDR3 is 16 amino acids. The chain's CDR3 is CASSIETGTHTDTQYF. The CDR3 nucleotides read TGTGCCAGTAGTATAGAAACCGGGACGCACACAGATACGCAGTATTTT.